Below are 26 T cell receptor beta chains sequenced from a single sample in a study of cytomegalovirus exposure and HLA in healthy donors. Vbeta (60) and Jbeta (13) primers were used in the PCR. Libraries were prepared by immunoSEQ multiplex PCR; TCRdb keeps only in-frame clonotypes and omits some of them. Of 90,000 to 150,000 clones listed, approximately 78% were seen once; the top ten hold roughly 3.5%. Sequenced material: PBMCs. These receptors all come from a woman aged 30 to 39 in good health and CMV-seropositive.

The chain joins TRBV7-3 to TRBJ2-2; tentative D call: TRBD2 (7 bases). The germline CDR1 and CDR2 sequences are SGHTA and FQGTGA. The CDR3 loop spans 17 amino acids. Trimming pared 0 bases from V and 4 bases from J, leaving 15 bases between. CDR3 protein: CASSLTSRGRRTGELFF. Written as DNA, the CDR3 is TGTGCCAGCAGCTTAACGTCGCGGGGGCGGCGCACCGGGGAGCTGTTTTTT. Variable domain in full (rest from reference TRBV7-3 and TRBJ2-2): GAGVSQTPSNKVTEKGKYVELRCDPISGHTALYWYRQSLGQGPEFLIYFQGTGAADDSGLPNDRFFAVRPEGSVSTLKIQRTERGDSAVYLCASSLTSRGRRTGELFFGEGSRLTVL.

V usage is TRBV4-3 and J usage is TRBJ2-7; TRBD2 matches at 12 bases. The trim removed 2 bases at V and 0 bases at J, leaving 11 bases unmatched. Germline-derived CDR1 and CDR2 are LGHNA and YSLEER. The CDR3 runs 19 residues. The CDR3 sequence is CASSQHPTSGGFISYEQYF. Written as DNA, the CDR3 is TGCGCCAGCAGCCAACATCCGACTAGCGGGGGATTTATCTCCTACGAGCAGTACTTC.

This rearrangement joins TRBV7-2 to TRBJ2-5; 7 bases are shared with TRBD1. The CDR3 extends over 15 amino acids. The V segment lost 4 bases and the J segment 3 bases; nucleotides outside the gene matches: 8. The germline CDR1 and CDR2 sequences are SGHTA and FQGNSA. The DNA of the CDR3 is TGTGCCAGCAGCTCGACCGGGACAGAAAAAGAGACCCAGTACTTC. Translation: CASSSTGTEKETQYF. The full variable domain, rest sourced from reference TRBV7-2 and TRBJ2-5, is GAGVSQSPSNKVTEKGKDVELRCDPISGHTALYWYRQSLGQGLEFLIYFQGNSAPDKSGLPSDRFSAERTGGSVSTLTIQRTQQEDSAVYLCASSSTGTEKETQYFGPGTRLLVL.

V gene TRBV5-1 combines with J gene TRBJ2-2, with TRBD2 matching 7 bases. Germline V CDR1 and CDR2: SGHRS, YFSETQ. The CDR3 is 17 residues long. Trimming cost V 1 base and J 5 bases; bases outside gene matches: 11. CDR3 residues: CASSLRGDRGRTGELFF. In nucleotides, the CDR3 is TGCGCCAGCAGCTTGCGGGGGGATCGGGGGAGAACCGGGGAGCTGTTTTTT.

This clone was detected once. This chain joins TRBV4-2 and TRBJ2-5, with 7 bases that match TRBD2. The end of the DNA is better explained by TRBJ2-7, so the J call may be wrong. CDR3 length: 16 residues. Per germline, CDR1 LGHNA and CDR2 YNFKEQ. CDR3 DNA sequence: TGTGCCAGCAGCCAAGATCCGGGCGGGGGTTCCTACGAGCAGTACTTC. Its protein product is CASSQDPGGGSYEQYF.

As to this clone: At one boundary the junction diverges from the germline segment, which might be a read error. The V call is TRBV7-9, the J call TRBJ1-5; D call uncertain. Per germline, CDR1 SEHNR and CDR2 FQNEAQ (reference sequence). This CDR3 region has 12 residues. CDR3 loop: CSSSLGSQPQHF. As DNA, the CDR3 is TGTTCCAGCAGCTTAGGGAGCCAGCCCCAGCATTTT.

The V gene is TRBV19, the J gene TRBJ2-7; 10 nucleotides align to TRBD2. Per germline, CDR1 LNHDA and CDR2 SQIVND (reference sequence). V was clipped by 5 bases and J by 5 bases; unmatched bases: 9. This CDR3 region has 15 residues. CDR3 coding DNA: TGTGCCAGTAGTCCGGGACTAGCGAAGAATAACGAGCAGTACTTC. This sequence encodes CASSPGLAKNNEQYF. The full variable domain, with the rest looked up from reference TRBV19 and TRBJ2-7, is DGGITQSPKYLFRKEGQNVTLSCEQNLNHDAMYWYRQDPGQGLRLIYYSQIVNDFQKGDIAEGYSVSREKKESFPLTVTSAQKNPTAFYLCASSPGLAKNNEQYFGPGTRLTVT.

The rearrangement uses TRBV4-1 and TRBJ2-3, with TRBD1 identical over 9 bases. Per the germline V gene, CDR1 is MGHRA and CDR2 is YSYEKL. Losses at the gene ends were 3 bases for V and 5 bases for J; bases not matched to a gene: 9. The CDR3 loop spans 16 amino acids. CDR3 sequence reads: CASSHQTWDRVDTQYF. DNA for the CDR3: TGCGCCAGCAGCCATCAAACGTGGGACAGGGTAGATACGCAGTATTTT.

The V gene is TRBV7-9, the J gene TRBJ1-2; the match to TRBD1 covers 7 bases. The germline V gene encodes CDR1 SEHNR and CDR2 FQNEAQ (reference sequence). The CDR3 extends over 15 amino acids. V lost 1 base, J lost 6 bases, and 8 bases stayed unmatched. The CDR3 DNA reads TGTGCCAGCAGCTTAGTGTTTGGAGGGGGCGATGGCTACACCTTC. This gives the protein CASSLVFGGGDGYTF. The whole variable domain, remainder taken from reference TRBV7-9 and TRBJ1-2, is DTGVSQNPRHKITKRGQNVTFRCDPISEHNRLYWYRQTLGQGPEFLTYFQNEAQLEKSRLLSDRFSAERPKGSFSTLEIQRTEQGDSAMYLCASSLVFGGGDGYTFGSGTRLTVV.

This chain joins TRBV2 and TRBJ2-1, with TRBD1 as a possible D gene (7 bases). Germline assignment: CDR1 SNHLY and CDR2 FYNNEI. V lost 7 bases, J lost 6 bases, and 16 bases lay in between. This CDR3 has 14 residues. CDR3 sequence reads: CASNYAGGGNEQFF. The DNA for the CDR3 is TGTGCCAGCAATTACGCAGGGGGAGGCAATGAGCAGTTCTTC. The full variable domain, rest sourced from reference TRBV2 and TRBJ2-1, is EPEVTQTPSHQVTQMGQEVILRCVPISNHLYFYWYRQILGQKVEFLVSFYNNEISEKSEIFDDQFSVERPDGSNFTLKIRSTKLEDSAMYFCASNYAGGGNEQFFGPGTRLTVL.

V usage is TRBV7-2 and J usage is TRBJ2-7; D is possibly TRBD2 (6 bases). The length of the CDR3 is 13 residues. Trimming removed 1 base at V and 7 bases at J, with 11 bases between. Germline V gene sequence: CDR1 SGHTA, CDR2 FQGNSA. CDR3: CASSLDLAREQYF. CDR3 in DNA: TGTGCCAGCAGCTTAGATCTAGCGCGGGAGCAGTACTTC. Full variable domain (missing parts from reference TRBV7-2 and TRBJ2-7): GAGVSQSPSNKVTEKGKDVELRCDPISGHTALYWYRQSLGQGLEFLIYFQGNSAPDKSGLPSDRFSAERTGGSVSTLTIQRTQQEDSAVYLCASSLDLAREQYFGPGTRLTVT.

This chain links TRBV5-1 with TRBJ2-3; 8 bases map to TRBD2. Germline V gene sequence: CDR1 SGHRS, CDR2 YFSETQ. The CDR3 sequence is 16 residues long. After removal of 1 base from V and 5 bases from J, the junction contained 9 bases not matched to a gene. CDR3 sequence reads: CASSLPGGALGDTQYF. The CDR3 coding sequence is TGCGCCAGCAGCTTGCCCGGGGGGGCGTTGGGAGATACGCAGTATTTT.

The genes are TRBV7-9 and TRBJ1-6, with 8 bases lining up with TRBD1. Germline V lookup: CDR1 SEHNR, CDR2 FQNEAQ (reference sequence). After removal of 5 bases from V and 7 bases from J, the junction contained 7 bases not matched to a gene. This CDR3 is built from 15 residues. CDR3 region: CASSGQGPINSPLHF. The CDR3 DNA reads TGTGCCAGCAGCGGACAGGGACCGATCAATTCACCCCTCCACTTT.

The chain is built from TRBV29-1 and TRBJ1-1; D gene uncertain. The CDR3 runs 16 residues. Germline assignment: CDR1 SQVTM and CDR2 ANQGSEA. The germline V and J ends were trimmed by 1 base and 0 bases, with 15 bases remaining between them. The CDR3: CSVEVPGWQLNTEAFF. The CDR3 nucleotides read TGCAGCGTTGAAGTCCCGGGTTGGCAGTTGAACACTGAAGCTTTCTTT.

The chain links TRBV9 to TRBJ1-2, with TRBD1 as a possible D gene (6 bases). Trimming stripped 4 bases from V and 4 bases from J, with 11 bases between. The CDR3 runs to 13 residues. Germline V gene sequence: CDR1 SGDLS, CDR2 YYNGEE. As DNA, the CDR3 is TGTGCCAGCAGCCACGGACAGATCTATGGCTACACCTTC. This sequence encodes CASSHGQIYGYTF.

The chain combines TRBV28 with TRBJ1-1, with D unclear. V was clipped by 5 bases and J by 1 base, with 17 bases between them. There are 16 residues in the CDR3. From germline, CDR1 is MDHEN and CDR2 SYDVKM. The CDR3 DNA sequence: TGTGCCAGCAGTCCCCCGTCGTTAGTGTCGAACACTGAAGCTTTCTTT. Its translation: CASSPPSLVSNTEAFF. Supplemented by reference TRBV28 and TRBJ1-1, the full variable domain reads DVKVTQSSRYLVKRTGEKVFLECVQDMDHENMFWYRQDPGLGLRLIYFSYDVKMKEKGDIPEGYSVSREKKERFSLILESASTNQTSMYLCASSPPSLVSNTEAFFGQGTRLTVV.

CDR3 residues: CASSPVSGANVLTF. The CDR3, as DNA: TGTGCCAGCAGCCCAGTCTCTGGGGCCAACGTCCTGACTTTC. The chain combines TRBV7-3 with TRBJ2-6; no firm D call. The CDR3 sequence is 14 residues long. In germline, CDR1 is SGHTA, CDR2 FQGTGA. V lost 5 bases and J 0 bases, leaving 5 bases between the germline ends.

This clone came up a few times. The J gene is TRBJ2-3, the V gene TRBV4-3; 9 bases line up with TRBD2. Trimming cost V 4 bases and J 2 bases; bases outside gene matches: 7. The length of the CDR3 is 16 residues. Looked up from germline, CDR1 is LGHNA and CDR2 is YSLEER. The CDR3 region has the DNA TGCGCCAGCAGCCCGTTAGCGGGGGCGATCACAGATACGCAGTATTTT. Its translation is CASSPLAGAITDTQYF.

The J gene is TRBJ1-2, the V gene TRBV7-2; possibly TRBD1 for D (5 bases). Deletions cut 0 bases from V and 2 bases from J, with 10 bases between. The CDR3 contains 15 residues. Germline assignment: CDR1 SGHTA and CDR2 FQGNSA. The CDR3 reads CASSLAVQGNYGYTF. The CDR3 coding sequence is TGTGCCAGCAGCTTAGCGGTCCAGGGAAACTATGGCTACACCTTC. Together with reference TRBV7-2 and TRBJ1-2, the CDR3 gives the full variable domain: GAGVSQSPSNKVTEKGKDVELRCDPISGHTALYWYRQSLGQGLEFLIYFQGNSAPDKSGLPSDRFSAERTGGSVSTLTIQRTQQEDSAVYLCASSLAVQGNYGYTFGSGTRLTVV.

V is TRBV2 and J is TRBJ2-7; 8 bases fit TRBD1. CDR1 and CDR2 (germline): SNHLY, FYNNEI. Unmatched junction bases numbered 5, after V lost 6 bases and J lost 4 bases. The length of the CDR3 is 13 residues. The CDR3 spells CASREQGGYEQYF. The CDR3 DNA reads as TGTGCCAGCAGGGAACAGGGGGGATACGAGCAGTACTTC.

The rearrangement uses TRBV10-3 and TRBJ1-4; D gene uncertain. Trimming removed 4 bases at V and 3 bases at J, with 12 bases between. The germline gives CDR1 ENHRY, CDR2 SYGVKD. The CDR3 has 15 amino acids. The chain's CDR3 is CAISAEAPANEKLFF. The CDR3 nucleotides read TGTGCCATCAGTGCTGAGGCCCCAGCTAATGAAAAACTGTTTTTT.

The rearrangement links TRBV28 to TRBJ2-6, with 7 bases aligning to TRBD2. V trimming: 3 bases; J trimming: 2 bases; junction bases outside the gene matches: 10. The CDR3 is made up of 18 amino acids. Germline V lookup: CDR1 MDHEN, CDR2 SYDVKM. The CDR3 DNA is TGTGCCAGCAGTTTCCCCGGGAGGCTACAACCTGGGGCCAACGTCCTGACTTTC. Encoded protein: CASSFPGRLQPGANVLTF.

V and J are TRBV5-4 and TRBJ1-3; TRBD1 might be the D (5 bases). Between the trimmed V and J ends, which lost 2 bases and 0 bases, there was a span of 12 bases. The CDR3 is made up of 16 amino acids. CDR1 and CDR2 (germline): SGHNT, YYREEE (reference sequence). In DNA form, the CDR3 reads TGTGCCAGCAGCTTCGGCGACAGTATCTCTGGAAACACCATATATTTT. It is translated as CASSFGDSISGNTIYF.

The chain uses TRBV28 and TRBJ2-5; 10 bases map to TRBD1. The J call is uncertain, as TRBJ2-7 better fits the DNA end. Germline CDR1 MDHEN, CDR2 SYDVKM. The CDR3 loop spans 14 amino acids. CDR3 region: CASTRTGGTYEQYF. Written as DNA, the CDR3 is TGTGCCAGCACCCGGACAGGGGGAACCTACGAGCAGTACTTC.

The chain links TRBV7-8 to TRBJ1-5; tentative D call: TRBD1 (6 bases). Between the trimmed V and J ends, which lost 11 bases and 4 bases, there was a span of 15 bases. CDR3 length equals 13 residues. CDR1 is SGHVS and CDR2 is FQNEAQ in the germline V gene. The DNA of the CDR3 is TGTGCCGGAACGGGGACAACTAATCAGCCCCAGCATTTT. Translated, it gives CAGTGTTNQPQHF.

The CDR3 DNA reads as TGTGCCAGCAGCAAGGGCAGCGAGCAGTACTTC. As protein: CASSKGSEQYF. The chain employs TRBV21-1 and TRBJ2-7; TRBD1 is the table's D call, not checked against the DNA. TRBV21-1 is a pseudogene segment. CDR3 length: 11 residues.